The 11 T cell receptor beta chains below all came from one sample that was sequenced in a study of T-cell reconstitution after alpha-beta-depleted transplantation in children listed by TCRdb under 2016. The library was prepared using PCR. The instrument was an Illumina HiSeq 2500. To normalize quantification of the TCRbeta repertoire, the TCR libraries were built with molecular barcoding that relied on unique molecular identifiers. Using fastp at Q25 and MiXCR, TCRdb reprocessed the public reads and kept productive beta chains. When rows share a CDR3 protein, they turn into one entry using the most common DNA and genes. The sample records nearly 350,000 distinct CDR3 sequences, 15% to 20% of which are singletons. The top ten constitute around two fifths of the sample. This specimen's treatment or condition label, interpreted: allogeneic hematopoietic cell transplantation with graft depleted of TCRalphabeta T cells and CD19 B cells.

Sequencing used PBMCs, mostly from graft donor cells, obtained 360 days after TCRalphabeta/CD19-depleted stem cell transplant. The receptors come from a male patient aged 2-10 years who had a stem cell transplant for acute lymphoblastic leukemia, so the T cells may come from the graft donor.

V is TRBV4-1 and J is TRBJ1-4, with 7 nucleotides matching TRBD1. The trim removed 4 bases at V and 4 bases at J, leaving 3 bases unmatched. Germline V gives CDR1 MGHRA, CDR2 YSYEKL. This CDR3 contains 14 residues. This CDR3 is CASSPHRGNEKLFF. Written as DNA, the CDR3 is TGCGCCAGCAGCCCCCACAGGGGTAATGAAAAACTGTTTTTT.

This clonotype was picked up many times. The gene calls are TRBV4-3 and TRBJ2-3; maybe TRBD1 (6 bases). The CDR3 is made up of 14 amino acids. Deletions cut 4 bases from V and 1 base from J, with 9 bases between. From germline, CDR1 is LGHNA and CDR2 YSLEER. CDR3 nucleotide sequence: TGCGCCAGCAGCCGTTCAGGGGGCACAGATACGCAGTATTTT. Translated: CASSRSGGTDTQYF.

The chain employs TRBV6-6 and TRBJ2-1, with D unresolved. This CDR3 comprises 12 residues. The V and J ends lost 2 bases and 10 bases respectively, with 9 bases between them. CDR1 is MNHNY and CDR2 is SVGAGI in the germline V gene (reference sequence). The CDR3 spells CASSYLASEQFF. CDR3 DNA sequence: TGTGCCAGCAGTTACCTGGCAAGCGAGCAGTTCTTC.

The rearrangement links TRBV4-1 to TRBJ1-2, with D perhaps TRBD1 (5 bases). CDR3 length equals 18 residues. Per the germline V gene, CDR1 is MGHRA and CDR2 is YSYEKL. Trimming stripped 0 bases from V and 0 bases from J, with 17 bases between. CDR3 nucleotide sequence: TGCGCCAGCAGCCAAGATTTAGCCGGGACTCAAACTAACTATGGCTACACCTTC. Residues: CASSQDLAGTQTNYGYTF.

This rearrangement joins TRBV19 to TRBJ2-1; no clear D gene. CDR1 and CDR2 (germline): LNHDA, SQIVND (reference sequence). V lost 1 base and J 9 bases, leaving 10 bases between the germline ends. This CDR3 contains 13 residues. CDR3 in amino acids: CASSIGHVSEQFF. As DNA, the CDR3 is TGTGCCAGTAGTATAGGACACGTTAGTGAGCAGTTCTTC.

This sequence joins TRBV19 and TRBJ2-1; 7 bases map to TRBD2. CDR3 length: 14 residues. V shed 7 bases and J 7 bases; nucleotides not matched to a gene: 10. Germline loops: CDR1 LNHDA, CDR2 SQIVND (reference sequence). The CDR3 DNA follows: TGTGCCAGTAATAGGCGGGAGAATCGGAATGAGCAGTTCTTC. Protein product: CASNRRENRNEQFF.

This clonotype was recorded many times. The gene calls are TRBV24-1 and TRBJ2-1; 9 nucleotides agree with TRBD2. CDR1 is KGHDR and CDR2 is SFDVKD in the germline V gene. The CDR3 loop spans 16 amino acids. Germline trimming cut 2 bases from V and 7 bases from J; bases unmatched to any gene: 8. The CDR3 here is CATSDSLAGIGNEQFF. CDR3 nucleotide sequence: TGTGCCACCAGTGATTCCCTAGCGGGGATCGGGAATGAGCAGTTCTTC.

J is TRBJ2-7 and V is TRBV20-1, with 10 bases aligning to TRBD2. The V and J ends lost 3 bases and 2 bases, in that order; junction bases with no gene match: 4. The CDR3 has 14 amino acids. The germline CDR1 and CDR2 sequences are DFQATT and SNEGSKA (reference sequence). The CDR3 region is CSARSLAGAYEQYF. CDR3 DNA: TGCAGTGCTAGGTCCCTAGCGGGAGCCTACGAGCAGTACTTC.

This clonotype was detected many times. J is TRBJ2-3 and V is TRBV7-9; D might be TRBD1 or TRBD2, each matching 5 bases. Germline CDR1 reads SEHNR; CDR2 reads FQNEAQ (reference sequence). The V end lost 5 bases, the J end lost 8 bases, and 20 bases lay between the germline ends. The CDR3 contains 15 residues. As DNA, the CDR3 is TGTGCCAGCAGCGAGGTGGCAAGGGGACCAGGTACGCAGTATTTT. As protein: CASSEVARGPGTQYF.

This clonotype has more than one count but fewer than ten. The chain links TRBV7-9 to TRBJ2-7; D gene ambiguous. Trimming removed 1 base at V and 0 bases at J, with 16 bases between. Germline V CDR1 and CDR2: SEHNR, FQNEAQ (reference sequence). This CDR3 region has 17 residues. The DNA of the CDR3 is TGTGCCAGCAGCTTAGGTTCTGATACGCCAAGCTCCTACGAGCAGTACTTC. Translation: CASSLGSDTPSSYEQYF.

The chain recombines TRBV11-1 with TRBJ2-5; the D gene is possibly TRBD2 (5 bases). CDR3 length equals 19 residues. Germline CDR1 reads SGHAT; CDR2 reads FQDESV (reference sequence). With 4 bases removed from V and 2 bases from J, the gap between germline ends came to 26 bases. The DNA of the CDR3 is TGTGCCAGCAGCTGCTTACTAGGGCAGGATTGCGACCTTCAAGAGACCCAGTACTTC. Protein product: CASSCLLGQDCDLQETQYF.